Sequencing of this T cell receptor (beta chain) was carried out in a study of cytomegalovirus exposure and HLA in healthy donors. In germline, CDR1 is MNHEY, CDR2 SMNVEV (reference sequence). This CDR3 contains 15 residues. V lost 0 bases and J lost 5, with 11 bases in between. A multiplex PCR was run with 60 Vbeta primers and 13 Jbeta primers. Data came from immunoSEQ multiplex PCR; TCRdb stores just in-frame clones and leaves some out. The data show some 97,000 clones, 75% seen once. Findings and limits, study-wide: One later analysis reportedly identified an Asian-associated ancestry cluster that showed fewer N-insertions than the roughly 600-donor mean.

Details on this clone: What it binds is not known.

J is TRBJ1-5 and V is TRBV27; no reliable D call. Sample: PBMCs. The origin of this receptor is a woman between 18 and 29 years old in good health and CMV-seropositive. The DNA of the CDR3 is TGTGCCAGCAGTTTATCCTCGGCGGCAGATCAGCCCCAGCATTTT. Amino acid sequence: CASSLSSAADQPQHF.